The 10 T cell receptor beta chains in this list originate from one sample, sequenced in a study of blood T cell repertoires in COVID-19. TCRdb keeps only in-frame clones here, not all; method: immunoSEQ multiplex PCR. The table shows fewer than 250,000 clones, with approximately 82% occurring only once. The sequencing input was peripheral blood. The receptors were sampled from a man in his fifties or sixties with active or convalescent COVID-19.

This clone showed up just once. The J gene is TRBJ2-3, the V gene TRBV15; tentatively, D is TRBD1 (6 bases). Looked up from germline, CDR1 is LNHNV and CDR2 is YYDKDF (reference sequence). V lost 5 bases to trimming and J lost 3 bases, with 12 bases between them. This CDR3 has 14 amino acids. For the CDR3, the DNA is TGTGCCACCAGCGGGGGCCACTTTACAGATACGCAGTATTTT. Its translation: CATSGGHFTDTQYF.

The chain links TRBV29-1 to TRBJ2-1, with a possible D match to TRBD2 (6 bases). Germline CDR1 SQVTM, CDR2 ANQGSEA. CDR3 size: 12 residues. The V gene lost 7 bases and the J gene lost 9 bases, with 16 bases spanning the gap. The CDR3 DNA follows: TGCAGCGCTCGACTAGAGGCCGCTGAGCAGTTCTTC. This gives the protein CSARLEAAEQFF.

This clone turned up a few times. CDR3: CASSQTGNNSPLHF. Here the CDR3 DNA reads TGTGCCAGCAGCCAAACCGGGAATAATTCACCCCTCCACTTT. The chain couples TRBV3-1 (or the pseudogene TRBV3-2) to TRBJ1-6; D gene unclear. Per germline, CDR1 LGHDT and CDR2 YNNKEL (reference sequence). This CDR3 is built from 14 residues. The V gene lost 2 bases and the J gene lost 5 bases, with 7 bases spanning the gap.

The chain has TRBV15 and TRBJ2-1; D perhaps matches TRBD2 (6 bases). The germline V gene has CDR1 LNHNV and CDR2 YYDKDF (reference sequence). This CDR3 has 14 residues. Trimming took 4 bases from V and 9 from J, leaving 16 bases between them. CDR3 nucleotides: TGTGCCACCAGCACTGGGAGGCTGGATATTGAGCAGTTCTTC. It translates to CATSTGRLDIEQFF.

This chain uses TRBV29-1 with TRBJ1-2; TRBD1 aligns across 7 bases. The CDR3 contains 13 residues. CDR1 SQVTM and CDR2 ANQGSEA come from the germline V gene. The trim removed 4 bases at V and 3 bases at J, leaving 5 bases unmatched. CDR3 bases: TGCAGCGTTGGAGGAACAGGGGACTATGGCTACACCTTC. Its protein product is CSVGGTGDYGYTF.

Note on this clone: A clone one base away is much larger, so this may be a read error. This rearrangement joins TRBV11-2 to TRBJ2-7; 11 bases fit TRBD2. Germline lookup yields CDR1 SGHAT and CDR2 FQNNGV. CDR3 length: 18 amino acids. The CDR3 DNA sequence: TGTGCCAGCAGCCCGTTAGGTCGGACTAGCGGGTCCCCCTACAAGCAGTACTTC. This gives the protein CASSPLGRTSGSPYKQYF.

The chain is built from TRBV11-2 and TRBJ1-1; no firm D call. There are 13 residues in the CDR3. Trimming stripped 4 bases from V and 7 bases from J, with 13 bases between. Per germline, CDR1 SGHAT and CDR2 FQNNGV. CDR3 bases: TGTGCCAGCAGCTATTACGAAGGGAGTGAAGCTTTCTTT. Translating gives CASSYYEGSEAFF.

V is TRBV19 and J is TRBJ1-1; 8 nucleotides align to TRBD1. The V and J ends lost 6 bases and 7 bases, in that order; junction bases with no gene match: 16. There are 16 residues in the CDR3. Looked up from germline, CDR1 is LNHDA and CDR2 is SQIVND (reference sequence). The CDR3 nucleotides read TGTGCCAGTAGCCTCGGCCGAGACAGGGGAAGGAGTGAAGCTTTCTTT. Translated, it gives CASSLGRDRGRSEAFF.

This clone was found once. CDR3 protein: CASSPTLGQGGYNSPLHF. The DNA for the CDR3 is TGTGCCAGCAGCCCCACCTTAGGACAAGGGGGCTATAATTCACCCCTCCACTTT. The J gene is TRBJ1-6, the V gene TRBV3-1 (or the pseudogene TRBV3-2); possible D gene TRBD1, 6 bases. Germline CDR1 is LGHDT and CDR2 is YNNKEL (reference sequence). This CDR3 is built from 18 residues. The V end was cut by 4 bases, the J end by 3 bases, with 19 bases between.

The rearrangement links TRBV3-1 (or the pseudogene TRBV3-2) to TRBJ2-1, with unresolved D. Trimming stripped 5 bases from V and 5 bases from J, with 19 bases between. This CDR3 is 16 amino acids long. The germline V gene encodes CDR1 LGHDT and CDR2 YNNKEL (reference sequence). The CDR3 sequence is CASSETTLRLHNEQFF. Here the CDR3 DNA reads TGTGCCAGCAGCGAAACCACCCTGAGGCTCCACAATGAGCAGTTCTTC.